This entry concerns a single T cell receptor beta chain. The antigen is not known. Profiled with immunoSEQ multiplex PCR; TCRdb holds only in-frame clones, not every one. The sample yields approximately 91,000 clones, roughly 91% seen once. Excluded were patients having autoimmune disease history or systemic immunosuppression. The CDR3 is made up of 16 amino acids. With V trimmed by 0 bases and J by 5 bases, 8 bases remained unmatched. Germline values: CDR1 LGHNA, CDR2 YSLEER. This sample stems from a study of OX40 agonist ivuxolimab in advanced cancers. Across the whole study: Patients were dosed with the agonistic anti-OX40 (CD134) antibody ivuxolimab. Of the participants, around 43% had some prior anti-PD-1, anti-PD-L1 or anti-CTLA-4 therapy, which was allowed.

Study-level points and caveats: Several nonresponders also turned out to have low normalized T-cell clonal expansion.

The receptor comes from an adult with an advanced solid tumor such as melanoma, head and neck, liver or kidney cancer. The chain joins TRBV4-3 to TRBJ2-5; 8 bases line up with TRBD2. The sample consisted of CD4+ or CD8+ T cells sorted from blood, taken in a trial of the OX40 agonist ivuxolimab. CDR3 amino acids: CASSQEGQRGRETQYF. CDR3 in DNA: TGCGCCAGCAGCCAAGAAGGCCAGCGGGGGAGGGAGACCCAGTACTTC.